Below are 16 T cell receptor beta chains sequenced from a single sample in a study of human CD8 memory T cell subsets. The authors made TCR beta libraries using UMI-labeled 5' RACE. TCRdb re-analyzed the 5' RACE reads; it lists each CDR3 protein once, without DNA. The repertoire table contains a few thousand distinct CDR3 sequences. The specimen sequenced was CD8+ T cells from PBMCs. These receptors all stem from a human donor in good health.

The chain is built from TRBV7-6 and TRBJ2-5; TCRdb selects TRBD2, and the lack of DNA leaves this call unchecked. The CDR3 length is 14 residues. From germline, CDR1 is SGHVS and CDR2 FNYEAQ. The CDR3 spells CASSEGSDYDTQYF.

The genes are TRBV19 and TRBJ1-4; the TCRdb call, TRBD1, lacks DNA for checking. CDR1 is LNHDA and CDR2 is SQIVND in the germline V gene (reference sequence). This CDR3 has 16 amino acids. The CDR3 sequence: CASSTGQGKGNEKLFF.

The chain carries TRBV7-2 and TRBJ1-2; the D gene TCRdb calls, TRBD1, cannot be checked with no DNA. The germline V gene encodes CDR1 SGHTA and CDR2 FQGNSA. The CDR3 has 17 amino acids. The CDR3 is CASSPSGGQGANYGYTF.

This clonotype counts as medium-sized by frequency. This sequence joins TRBV5-1 and TRBJ2-3; TCRdb indicates TRBD1, and absent DNA this call remains unverified. Germline assignment: CDR1 SGHRS and CDR2 YFSETQ. This CDR3 spans 15 amino acids. Here the CDR3 reads CASSAGTALTDTQYF.

The rearrangement links TRBV27 to TRBJ2-4; the D gene TCRdb calls, TRBD1, cannot be checked with no DNA. Germline V gene data show CDR1 as MNHEY and CDR2 as SMNVEV (reference sequence). This CDR3 is 15 amino acids long. The CDR3 sequence is CASSLGQGIQNIQYF.

This sequence joins TRBV20-1 and TRBJ2-1; TCRdb outputs TRBD1, but without DNA this stays unchecked. This CDR3 is 13 amino acids long. From germline, CDR1 is DFQATT and CDR2 SNEGSKA (reference sequence). The CDR3 region is CSADQGTEYEQFF.

The rearrangement uses TRBV2 and TRBJ2-3; TCRdb's D gene call, TRBD2, goes unchecked for lack of DNA. Germline V gene data show CDR1 as SNHLY and CDR2 as FYNNEI. The CDR3 consists of 16 residues. CDR3 amino acids: CASSEENYPPSDTQYF.

This chain uses TRBV7-9 with TRBJ2-7; TCRdb's D call, TRBD1, is unchecked because there is no DNA. Germline V gene data show CDR1 as SEHNR and CDR2 as FQNEAQ (reference sequence). This CDR3 contains 16 residues. The CDR3 loop is CASSSTTGQGPYEQYF.

This clonotype is classed as medium-sized by frequency. The chain joins TRBV12-3 or TRBV12-4 to TRBJ2-7; TCRdb picks TRBD1, but there is no DNA to check that call. The CDR3 length is 13 residues. The CDR3 reads CASQQAASYEQYF.

Its frequency marks this clonotype as medium-sized. This chain connects TRBV20-1 to TRBJ2-1; TCRdb indicates TRBD2, and absent DNA this call remains unverified. Germline loops: CDR1 DFQATT, CDR2 SNEGSKA (reference sequence). The CDR3 spans 15 residues. The CDR3 loop reads CSARVLAGDPREQFF.

The V and J genes are TRBV6-5 and TRBJ2-1. The V gene's germline CDR1 is MNHEY and CDR2 SVGAGI. CDR3 length: 15 residues. CDR3 sequence: CASSLYRSSYNEQFF.

Frequency places this clonotype as medium-sized. This chain links TRBV3-1 with TRBJ1-5. The CDR3 covers 14 residues. Germline V gene data show CDR1 as LGHDT and CDR2 as YNNKEL (reference sequence). The CDR3 sequence: CASSQGGLGQPQHF.

The chain employs TRBV19 and TRBJ2-3; with no DNA, the TCRdb D assignment of TRBD2 cannot be verified. Per germline, CDR1 LNHDA and CDR2 SQIVND (reference sequence). CDR3 length: 16 amino acids. CDR3 sequence: CASTLGLASSTDTQYF. Combining the CDR3 with reference TRBV19 and TRBJ2-3 gives the whole variable domain DGGITQSPKYLFRKEGQNVTLSCEQNLNHDAMYWYRQDPGQGLRLIYYSQIVNDFQKGDIAEGYSVSREKKESFPLTVTSAQKNPTAFYLCASTLGLASSTDTQYFGPGTRLTVL.

The chain links TRBV19 to TRBJ1-1. The CDR3 is 13 residues long. In germline, CDR1 is LNHDA, CDR2 SQIVND (reference sequence). CDR3 protein: CASSIVDNTEAFF.

V and J are TRBV20-1 and TRBJ2-1; TCRdb returns TRBD2, unconfirmable since there is no DNA. The CDR3 runs to 16 residues. CDR1 is DFQATT and CDR2 is SNEGSKA in the germline V gene (reference sequence). This CDR3 is CSARAPGLAFDNEQFF.

The chain links TRBV4-3 to TRBJ2-7; the D call from TCRdb, TRBD2, cannot be confirmed without DNA. Germline V gene data show CDR1 as LGHNA and CDR2 as YSLEER. This CDR3 contains 17 residues. This CDR3 reads CASSQEGGLGDSYEQYF.